These 29 T cell receptor beta chains share one sample of origin, sequenced in a study of cytomegalovirus exposure and HLA in healthy donors. PCR amplification relied on 60 Vbeta primers (plus 13 Jbeta primers). Using immunoSEQ multiplex PCR, the repertoire was profiled, and TCRdb retains in-frame clones only, with some absent. The profile covers fewer than 250,000 clones, with over 65% appearing a single time and around 0.63% taken by the ten largest. The material sequenced was PBMCs. Receptors were obtained from a man aged 18 to 29 in good health and CMV-seronegative.

This clone occurred a few times. V and J are TRBV11-2 and TRBJ2-1; D is possibly TRBD2 (5 bases). The germline V and J ends were trimmed by 3 bases and 8 bases, with 8 bases remaining between them. This CDR3 is 12 amino acids long. Germline V gene sequence: CDR1 SGHAT, CDR2 FQNNGV. CDR3 sequence reads: CASSFGRDEQFF. The CDR3, as DNA: TGTGCCAGCAGCTTTGGGCGGGATGAGCAGTTCTTC. Full variable domain (rest looked up from reference TRBV11-2 and TRBJ2-1): EAGVAQSPRYKIIEKRQSVAFWCNPISGHATLYWYQQILGQGPKLLIQFQNNGVVDDSQLPKDRFSAERLKGVDSTLKIQPAKLEDSAVYLCASSFGRDEQFFGPGTRLTVL.

This clone was seen only a few times. This chain joins TRBV25-1 and TRBJ2-2, with 9 bases lining up with TRBD1. CDR3 length equals 14 residues. V was pared by 1 base and J by 11 bases, with 5 bases of the junction left unmatched. Germline values: CDR1 MGHDK, CDR2 SYGVNS. In DNA, the CDR3 is TGTGCCAGCAGTGAATTCGAGGACAGGGGAGAGCTGTTTTTT. Translating it yields CASSEFEDRGELFF.

This chain uses TRBV18 with TRBJ2-7; tentatively, D is TRBD2 (6 bases). The CDR3 consists of 15 residues. The V end lost 0 bases, the J end lost 4 bases, and 13 bases lay between the germline ends. Germline V gene sequence: CDR1 KGHSH, CDR2 LQKENI. The CDR3 DNA follows: TGTGCCAGCTCACCACCCGGTAGCGGAGGATACGAGCAGTACTTC. Protein: CASSPPGSGGYEQYF.

This chain uses TRBV2 with TRBJ2-6; D may be TRBD1 (6 bases). Germline V gives CDR1 SNHLY, CDR2 FYNNEI. This CDR3 spans 17 amino acids. V was shortened by 6 bases and J by 0 bases, with 15 bases between the two germline ends. The CDR3 sequence: CASSDRDTNSGANVLTF. Here the CDR3 DNA reads TGTGCCAGCAGCGACCGGGACACGAACTCTGGGGCCAACGTCCTGACTTTC.

The chain uses TRBV5-1 and TRBJ2-3; D remains unclear. V lost 0 bases to trimming and J lost 4 bases, with 6 bases between them. CDR3 size: 13 residues. CDR1 is SGHRS and CDR2 is YFSETQ in the germline V gene. The CDR3 nucleotides read TGCGCCAGCAGCTTGGGGGCCGCAGATACGCAGTATTTT. Its translation: CASSLGAADTQYF.

This chain's CDR3 is CAWSGTPYEQYF. In DNA form, the CDR3 reads TGTGCCTGGAGCGGGACACCTTACGAGCAGTACTTC. This chain links TRBV30 with TRBJ2-7, with D possibly being TRBD1 (6 bases). From germline, CDR1 is GTSNPN and CDR2 SVGIG (reference sequence). V dropped 3 bases and J dropped 4 bases, with 10 bases sitting between them. CDR3 length: 12 residues.

This clone came up once. This chain joins TRBV4-1 and TRBJ2-7; 8 nucleotides line up with TRBD1. CDR3 length equals 14 residues. Germline V lookup: CDR1 MGHRA, CDR2 YSYEKL. The V gene end was trimmed by 9 bases and the J gene end by 3 bases; junction bases not matched to a gene: 10. CDR3 in amino acids: CASKLGQGGYEQYF. CDR3 nucleotides: TGCGCCAGTAAACTCGGACAGGGAGGCTACGAGCAGTACTTC.

In this sample, this clone turned up once. The genes are TRBV18 and TRBJ2-5; 9 nucleotides align to TRBD1. Per the germline V gene, CDR1 is KGHSH and CDR2 is LQKENI. The V segment lost 8 bases and the J segment 3 bases; nucleotides outside the gene matches: 22. The CDR3 length is 19 residues. CDR3 sequence (DNA): TGTGCCAGCCACCACCCACAGGGGGCAAATCTTTTCGGGGAAGAGACCCAGTACTTC. Its translation: CASHHPQGANLFGEETQYF. The whole variable domain, filled in from reference TRBV18 and TRBJ2-5, reads NAGVMQNPRHLVRRRGQEARLRCSPMKGHSHVYWYRQLPEEGLKFMVYLQKENIIDESGMPKERFSAEFPKEGPSILRIQQVVRGDSAAYFCASHHPQGANLFGEETQYFGPGTRLLVL.

The chain is built from TRBV7-2 and TRBJ2-2, with 15 bases identical to TRBD2. CDR3 size: 19 residues. Germline values: CDR1 SGHTA, CDR2 FQGNSA. V gave up 5 bases and J gave up 4 bases; unmatched junction bases: 11. CDR3 in amino acids: CASSPPGLAGGGRTGELFF. The CDR3 nucleotides read TGTGCCAGCAGCCCGCCGGGACTAGCGGGAGGAGGGCGCACCGGGGAGCTGTTTTTT.

This clone was detected only a few times. The rearrangement links TRBV2 to TRBJ2-7; D is ambiguous. Germline V lookup: CDR1 SNHLY, CDR2 FYNNEI. The CDR3 is 13 amino acids. Trimming pared 6 bases from V and 1 base from J, leaving 10 bases between. CDR3 nucleotides: TGTGCCAGCAGGGTTGGGCATTCCTACGAGCAGTACTTC. Translation: CASRVGHSYEQYF.

The rearrangement links TRBV6-5 to TRBJ1-3; tentatively, D is TRBD1 (6 bases). CDR3 size: 15 residues. Germline lookup yields CDR1 MNHEY and CDR2 SVGAGI. V lost 6 bases, J lost 2 bases, and 14 bases lay in between. The CDR3 coding sequence is TGTGCCAGCAGCTCAACAGGGAGCCCTGGAAACACCATATATTTT. This translates into CASSSTGSPGNTIYF.

The rearrangement links TRBV27 to TRBJ2-7; TRBD2 agrees at 7 bases. The CDR3 spans 15 residues. CDR1 is MNHEY, CDR2 SMNVEV, per germline (reference sequence). The V and J ends lost 3 bases and 0 bases, in that order; junction bases with no gene match: 5. CDR3 bases: TGTGCCAGCAGTTTTCGTCCTAGCGGCTCCTACGAGCAGTACTTC. Residues: CASSFRPSGSYEQYF.

This clone was observed a few times. V usage is TRBV6-5 and J usage is TRBJ2-1; perhaps TRBD2 as D (6 bases). V lost 6 bases and J 6 bases, leaving 15 bases between the germline ends. The V gene's germline CDR1 is MNHEY and CDR2 SVGAGI. CDR3 size: 14 residues. CDR3: CASRYLASGNEQFF. For the CDR3, the DNA is TGTGCCAGCAGGTACCTAGCGAGCGGCAATGAGCAGTTCTTC.

For this clone: This specimen includes other DNA sequences encoding the same CDR3. This chain links TRBV21-1 with TRBJ1-1; TRBD1, the D gene given by the table, was not confirmed from the DNA. TRBV21-1 is a documented pseudogene. This CDR3 contains 16 residues. The CDR3 reads CASSIRRPGKNTEAFF. DNA of the CDR3: TGTGCCAGCAGCATACGTCGGCCAGGGAAGAACACTGAAGCTTTCTTT.

The V and J genes are TRBV2 and TRBJ2-3; D perhaps matches TRBD1 (5 bases). Trimming pared 4 bases from V and 5 bases from J, leaving 10 bases between. The germline gives CDR1 SNHLY, CDR2 FYNNEI. The CDR3 covers 13 residues. The chain's CDR3 is CASSVGTGDTQYF. CDR3 bases: TGTGCCAGCAGTGTAGGCACAGGAGATACGCAGTATTTT.

The rearrangement links TRBV5-1 to TRBJ2-7, with 10 nucleotides matching TRBD2. The germline CDR1 and CDR2 sequences are SGHRS and YFSETQ. The CDR3 runs to 14 residues. Losses at the gene ends were 4 bases for V and 2 bases for J; bases not matched to a gene: 3. CDR3 nucleotide sequence: TGCGCCAGCAGCGTAACTAGCGGGGCCTACGAGCAGTACTTC. Protein product: CASSVTSGAYEQYF.

This clone occurred once. The gene calls are TRBV18 and TRBJ2-2, with D perhaps matching TRBD2 (5 bases). The CDR3 has 15 amino acids. V was trimmed by 6 bases and J by 3 bases, leaving 14 bases between them. The germline gives CDR1 KGHSH, CDR2 LQKENI. CDR3 sequence (DNA): TGTGCCAGCTCCCCTCGACTATTAGACACCGGGGAGCTGTTTTTT. Its translation is CASSPRLLDTGELFF.

CDR3 sequence: CAISDPDQGIRETQYF. The CDR3 DNA reads TGTGCCATCAGTGATCCGGACCAGGGGATAAGGGAGACCCAGTACTTC. The rearrangement uses TRBV10-3 and TRBJ2-5; possibly TRBD1 for D (6 bases). Germline values: CDR1 ENHRY, CDR2 SYGVKD. CDR3 length equals 16 residues. V was trimmed by 3 bases and J by 5 bases, leaving 19 bases between them.

This clone was counted once. The chain recombines TRBV7-3 with TRBJ2-5; maybe TRBD1 (6 bases). Germline CDR1 SGHTA, CDR2 FQGTGA. The CDR3 has 14 residues. V was clipped by 5 bases and J by 0 bases, with 10 bases between them. The CDR3 reads CASSADRNQETQYF. For the CDR3, the DNA is TGTGCCAGCAGCGCAGACAGGAACCAAGAGACCCAGTACTTC.

This sequence joins TRBV6-4 and TRBJ2-1; 12 nucleotides agree with TRBD2. After removal of 6 bases from V and 1 base from J, the junction contained 7 bases not matched to a gene. This CDR3 comprises 17 residues. CDR1 is MRHNA and CDR2 is SNTAGT in the germline V gene. CDR3 loop: CASRTSGSYGSYNEQFF. CDR3 in DNA: TGTGCCAGCAGGACTAGCGGGAGCTACGGGTCCTACAATGAGCAGTTCTTC.

The J gene is TRBJ1-3, the V gene TRBV9; weak D call: TRBD1 (5 bases). CDR1 and CDR2 from the germline V gene are SGDLS and YYNGEE. The ends were cut back, 7 bases at V and 7 bases at J, with 6 bases in the middle. CDR3 size: 10 residues. The CDR3 region is CASGGNTIYF. In DNA, the CDR3 is TGTGCCAGCGGGGGGAACACCATATATTTT.

This clone occurred once. Sequence at one end of the junction differs from germline and may be a read error. This chain uses TRBV28 with TRBJ1-2; 7 positions match TRBD1. In germline, CDR1 is MDHEN, CDR2 SYDVKM. The CDR3 is 14 residues long. The CDR3 sequence: CASSSTTGFYGCTF. The CDR3 DNA is TGTGCCAGCAGTTCAACGACAGGGTTCTATGGCTGCACCTTC.

This CDR3 reads CASSVPTGEGNTIYF. In DNA form, the CDR3 reads TGTGCCAGTAGTGTCCCGACAGGGGAAGGAAACACCATATATTTT. The J gene is TRBJ1-3, the V gene TRBV19; 8 bases line up with TRBD1. V was clipped by 5 bases and J by 4 bases; unmatched bases: 7. This CDR3 is built from 15 residues. Germline CDR1 reads LNHDA; CDR2 reads SQIVND (reference sequence).

The V gene is TRBV29-1, the J gene TRBJ1-1; 9 bases map to TRBD1. This CDR3 contains 14 residues. The ends lost 6 bases at V and 4 bases at J; junction bases unmatched: 9. Germline V lookup: CDR1 SQVTM, CDR2 ANQGSEA. CDR3 residues: CSVRPGTGFTEAFF. The CDR3 bases are TGCAGCGTACGTCCCGGGACAGGGTTCACTGAAGCTTTCTTT.

This clone was picked up a small number of times. Other DNA sequences in this specimen translate into the identical CDR3. This chain connects TRBV2 to TRBJ1-5; the match to TRBD1 covers 9 bases. V was clipped by 8 bases and J by 4 bases; unmatched bases: 3. This CDR3 has 13 residues. Germline CDR1 reads SNHLY; CDR2 reads FYNNEI. CDR3 sequence: CASSGTGNQPQHF. The CDR3 DNA is TGTGCCAGCTCCGGGACAGGGAATCAGCCCCAGCATTTT.

V usage is TRBV6-1 and J usage is TRBJ1-5, with D unresolved. V lost 0 bases, J lost 2 bases, and 11 bases lay in between. The CDR3 is 16 amino acids. Germline V gives CDR1 MNHNS, CDR2 SASEGT. DNA for the CDR3: TGTGCCAGCAGTGAAGCTTGGGGAGGTGGCAATCAGCCCCAGCATTTT. Its protein is CASSEAWGGGNQPQHF.

The chain carries TRBV9 and TRBJ1-3; 7 bases are a match to TRBD1. The trim removed 4 bases at V and 0 bases at J, leaving 4 bases unmatched. The length of the CDR3 is 15 residues. Germline CDR1 and CDR2: SGDLS and YYNGEE. CDR3 DNA sequence: TGTGCCAGCAGCACCGGGACAGCCTCTGGAAACACCATATATTTT. Amino acid sequence: CASSTGTASGNTIYF.

The chain links TRBV2 to TRBJ1-1; 8 bases align to TRBD1. Germline-derived CDR1 and CDR2 are SNHLY and FYNNEI. V was pared by 5 bases and J by 3 bases, with 5 bases of the junction left unmatched. The length of the CDR3 is 14 residues. CDR3 sequence (DNA): TGTGCCAGCAGTAGACAGGGGAAGGACACTGAAGCTTTCTTT. This codes for CASSRQGKDTEAFF.

This chain links TRBV7-8 with TRBJ1-5, with 9 bases lining up with TRBD1. CDR1 is SGHVS and CDR2 is FQNEAQ in the germline V gene. This CDR3 contains 16 residues. Trimming removed 5 bases from V and 4 bases from J; junction bases left unmatched: 9. CDR3 sequence (DNA): TGTGCCAGCAGCCCCTGGGAGGGACAGGGTAATCAGCCCCAGCATTTT. Translating gives CASSPWEGQGNQPQHF.